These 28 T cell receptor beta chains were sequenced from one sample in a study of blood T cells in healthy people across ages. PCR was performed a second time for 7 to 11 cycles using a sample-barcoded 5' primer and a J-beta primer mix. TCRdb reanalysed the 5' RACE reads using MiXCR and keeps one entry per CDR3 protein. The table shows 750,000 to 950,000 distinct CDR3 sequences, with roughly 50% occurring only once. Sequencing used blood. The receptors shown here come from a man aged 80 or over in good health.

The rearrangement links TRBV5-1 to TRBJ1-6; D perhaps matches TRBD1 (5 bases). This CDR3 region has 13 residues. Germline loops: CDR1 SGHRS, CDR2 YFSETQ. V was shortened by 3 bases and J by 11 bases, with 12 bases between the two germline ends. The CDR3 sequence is CASSSGGTPPLHF. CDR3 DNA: TGCGCCAGCAGCTCCGGGGGGACTCCACCCCTCCACTTT.

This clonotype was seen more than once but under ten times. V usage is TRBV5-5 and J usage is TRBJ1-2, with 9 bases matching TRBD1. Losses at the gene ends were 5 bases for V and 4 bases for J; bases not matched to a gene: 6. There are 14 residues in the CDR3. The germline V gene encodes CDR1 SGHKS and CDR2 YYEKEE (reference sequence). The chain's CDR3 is CASSFDRGSYGYTF. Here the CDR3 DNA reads TGTGCCAGCAGTTTTGACAGGGGGAGCTATGGCTACACCTTC.

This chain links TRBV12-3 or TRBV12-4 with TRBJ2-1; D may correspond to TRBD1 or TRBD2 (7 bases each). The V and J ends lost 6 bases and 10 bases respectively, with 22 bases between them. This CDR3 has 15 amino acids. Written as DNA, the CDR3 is TGTGCCAGCAGACGACAGGGAGGGGTAGTCGGGGAGCAGTTCTTC. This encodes CASRRQGGVVGEQFF.

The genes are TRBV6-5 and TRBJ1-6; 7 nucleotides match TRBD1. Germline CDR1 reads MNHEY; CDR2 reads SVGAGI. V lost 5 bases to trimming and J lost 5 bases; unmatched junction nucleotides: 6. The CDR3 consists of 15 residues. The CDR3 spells CASSPQGLDNSPLHF. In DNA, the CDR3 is TGTGCCAGCAGTCCACAGGGGCTGGATAATTCACCCCTCCACTTT.

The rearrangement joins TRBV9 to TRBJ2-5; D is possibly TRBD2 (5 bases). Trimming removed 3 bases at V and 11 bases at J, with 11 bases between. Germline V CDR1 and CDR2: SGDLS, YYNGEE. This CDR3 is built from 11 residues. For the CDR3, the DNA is TGTGCCAGCAGCGCCGGGGAACAACAGTACTTC. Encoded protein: CASSAGEQQYF. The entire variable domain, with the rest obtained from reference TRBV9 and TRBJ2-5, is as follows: DSGVTQTPKHLITATGQRVTLRCSPRSGDLSVYWYQQSLDQGLQFLIQYYNGEERAKGNILERFSAQQFPDLHSELNLSSLELGDSALYFCASSAGEQQYFGPGTRLLVL.

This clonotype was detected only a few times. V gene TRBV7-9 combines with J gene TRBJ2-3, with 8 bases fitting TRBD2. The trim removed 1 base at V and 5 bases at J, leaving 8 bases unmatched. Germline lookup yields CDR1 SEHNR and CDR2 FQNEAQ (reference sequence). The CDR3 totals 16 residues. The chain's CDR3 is CASSLGPSGSIDTQYF. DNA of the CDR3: TGTGCCAGCAGCTTAGGACCTAGCGGGTCGATAGATACGCAGTATTTT.

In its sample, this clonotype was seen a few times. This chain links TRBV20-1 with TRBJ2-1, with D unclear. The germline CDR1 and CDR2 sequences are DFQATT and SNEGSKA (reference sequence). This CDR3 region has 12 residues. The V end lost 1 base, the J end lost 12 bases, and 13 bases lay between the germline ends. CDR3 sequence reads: CSARVQQLGQFF. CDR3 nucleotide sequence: TGCAGTGCTAGAGTTCAACAGTTGGGGCAGTTCTTC.

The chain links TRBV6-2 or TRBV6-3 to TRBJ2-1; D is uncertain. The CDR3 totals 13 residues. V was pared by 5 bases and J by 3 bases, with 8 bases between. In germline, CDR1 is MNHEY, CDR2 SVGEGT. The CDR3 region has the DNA TGTGCCAGCAGTGTGTACGACTACAATGAGCAGTTCTTC. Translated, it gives CASSVYDYNEQFF.

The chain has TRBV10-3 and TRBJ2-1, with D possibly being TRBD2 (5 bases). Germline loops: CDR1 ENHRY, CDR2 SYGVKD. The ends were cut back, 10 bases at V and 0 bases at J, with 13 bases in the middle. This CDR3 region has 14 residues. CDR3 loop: CATQAGSSYNEQFF. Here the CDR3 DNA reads TGTGCCACCCAGGCGGGCAGCTCCTACAATGAGCAGTTCTTC.

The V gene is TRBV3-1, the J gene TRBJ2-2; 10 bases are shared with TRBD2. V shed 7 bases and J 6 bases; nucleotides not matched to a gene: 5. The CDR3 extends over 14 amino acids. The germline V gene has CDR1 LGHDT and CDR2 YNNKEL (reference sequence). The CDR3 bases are TGTGCCAGCATTCAGCGGGAGGGCGCCGGGGAGCTGTTTTTT. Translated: CASIQREGAGELFF.

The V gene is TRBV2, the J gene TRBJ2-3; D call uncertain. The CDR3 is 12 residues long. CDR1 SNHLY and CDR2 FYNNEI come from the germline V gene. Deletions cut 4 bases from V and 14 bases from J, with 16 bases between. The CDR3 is CASSGWNRDAYF. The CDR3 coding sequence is TGTGCCAGCAGTGGCTGGAACAGAGACGCGTATTTT.

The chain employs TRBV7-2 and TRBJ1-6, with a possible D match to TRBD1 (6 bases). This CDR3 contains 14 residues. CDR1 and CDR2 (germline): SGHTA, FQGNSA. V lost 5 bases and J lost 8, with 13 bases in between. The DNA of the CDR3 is TGTGCCAGCAGCAAAACAGGGAGGGATTCACCCCTCCACTTT. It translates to CASSKTGRDSPLHF.

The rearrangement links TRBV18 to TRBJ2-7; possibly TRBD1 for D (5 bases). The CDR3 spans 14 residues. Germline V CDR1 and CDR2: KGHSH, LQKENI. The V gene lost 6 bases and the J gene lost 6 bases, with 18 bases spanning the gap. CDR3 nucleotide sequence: TGTGCCAGCTCCCCTCCAGGGCCGCATCGCGAGCAGTACTTC. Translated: CASSPPGPHREQYF.

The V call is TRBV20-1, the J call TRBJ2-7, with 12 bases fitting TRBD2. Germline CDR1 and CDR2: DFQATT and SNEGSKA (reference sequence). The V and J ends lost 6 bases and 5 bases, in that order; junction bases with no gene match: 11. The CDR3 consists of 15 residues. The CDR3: CSARGLAGSGNEQYF. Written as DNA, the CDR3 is TGCAGTGCCCGGGGACTAGCGGGTTCGGGGAACGAGCAGTACTTC.

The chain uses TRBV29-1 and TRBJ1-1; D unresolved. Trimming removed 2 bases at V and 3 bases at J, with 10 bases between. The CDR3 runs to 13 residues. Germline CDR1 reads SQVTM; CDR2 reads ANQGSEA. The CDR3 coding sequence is TGCAGCGTTGAAAAGGTTATGGACACTGAAGCTTTCTTT. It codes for CSVEKVMDTEAFF.

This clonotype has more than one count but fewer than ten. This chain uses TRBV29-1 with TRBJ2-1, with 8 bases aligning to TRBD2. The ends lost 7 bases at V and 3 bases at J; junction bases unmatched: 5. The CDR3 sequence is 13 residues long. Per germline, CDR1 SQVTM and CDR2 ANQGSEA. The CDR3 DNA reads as TGCAGCGGAAGCGGGAGAAGCTACAATGAGCAGTTCTTC. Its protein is CSGSGRSYNEQFF.

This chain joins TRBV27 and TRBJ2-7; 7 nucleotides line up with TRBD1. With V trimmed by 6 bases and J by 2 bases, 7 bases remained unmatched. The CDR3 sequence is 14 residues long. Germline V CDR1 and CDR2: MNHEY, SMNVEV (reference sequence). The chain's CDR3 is CASRPDRQAYEQYF. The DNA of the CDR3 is TGTGCCAGCAGGCCGGACAGGCAAGCCTACGAGCAGTACTTC.

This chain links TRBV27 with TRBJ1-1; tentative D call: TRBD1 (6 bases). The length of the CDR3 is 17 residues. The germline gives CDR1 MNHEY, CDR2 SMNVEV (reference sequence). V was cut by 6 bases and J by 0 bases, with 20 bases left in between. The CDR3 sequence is CASRSLGGSKLNTEAFF. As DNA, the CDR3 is TGTGCCAGCAGGTCTCTGGGGGGCTCCAAACTGAACACTGAAGCTTTCTTT.

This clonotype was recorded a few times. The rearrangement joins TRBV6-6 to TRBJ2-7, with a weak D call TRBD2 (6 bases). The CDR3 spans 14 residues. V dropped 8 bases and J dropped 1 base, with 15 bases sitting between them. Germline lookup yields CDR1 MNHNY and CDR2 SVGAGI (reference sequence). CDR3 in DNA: TGTGCCAGCTGTATCGGGACTCCTTCCTACGAGCAGTACTTC. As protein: CASCIGTPSYEQYF.

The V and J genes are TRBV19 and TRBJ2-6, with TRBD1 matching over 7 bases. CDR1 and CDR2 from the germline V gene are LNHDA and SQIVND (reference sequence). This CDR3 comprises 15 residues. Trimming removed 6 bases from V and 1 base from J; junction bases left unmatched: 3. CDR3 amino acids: CASSHRGSGANVLTF. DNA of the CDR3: TGTGCCAGTAGCCACAGGGGTTCTGGGGCCAACGTCCTGACTTTC.

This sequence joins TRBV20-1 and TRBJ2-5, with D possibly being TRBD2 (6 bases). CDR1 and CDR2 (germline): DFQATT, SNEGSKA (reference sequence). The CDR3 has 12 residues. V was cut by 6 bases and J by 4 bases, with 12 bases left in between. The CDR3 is CSASGGGETQYF. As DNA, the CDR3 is TGCAGTGCCTCTGGGGGAGGAGAGACCCAGTACTTC.

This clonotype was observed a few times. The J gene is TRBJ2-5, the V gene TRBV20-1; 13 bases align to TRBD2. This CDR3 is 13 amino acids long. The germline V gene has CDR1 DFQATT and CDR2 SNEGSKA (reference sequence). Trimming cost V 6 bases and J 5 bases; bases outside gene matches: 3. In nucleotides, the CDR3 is TGCAGTGCCCTGACTAGCGGGAGGGAGACCCAGTACTTC. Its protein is CSALTSGRETQYF.

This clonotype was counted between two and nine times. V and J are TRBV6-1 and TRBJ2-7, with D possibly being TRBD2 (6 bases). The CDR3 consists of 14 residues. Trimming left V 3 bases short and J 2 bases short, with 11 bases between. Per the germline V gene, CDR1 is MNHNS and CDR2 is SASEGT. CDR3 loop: CASSEGGEAYEQYF. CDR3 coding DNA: TGTGCCAGCAGTGAGGGGGGAGAAGCCTACGAGCAGTACTTC.

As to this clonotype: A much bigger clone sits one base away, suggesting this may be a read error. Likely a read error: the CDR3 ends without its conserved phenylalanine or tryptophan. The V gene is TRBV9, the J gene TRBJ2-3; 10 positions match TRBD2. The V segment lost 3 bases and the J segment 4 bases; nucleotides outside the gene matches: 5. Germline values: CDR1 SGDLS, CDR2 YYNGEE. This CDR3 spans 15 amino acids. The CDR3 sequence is CASSASGRGADTQYS. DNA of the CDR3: TGTGCCAGCAGCGCAAGCGGGAGGGGAGCAGATACGCAGTATTCT.

CDR3 bases: TGTGCCACCAGTGATTCACAGACCAGGGTCCCTGAAGCTTTCTTT. Protein sequence: CATSDSQTRVPEAFF. The chain couples TRBV24-1 to TRBJ1-1; TRBD1 might be the D (5 bases). V lost 2 bases to trimming and J lost 6 bases, with 15 bases between them. This CDR3 contains 15 residues. Germline V lookup: CDR1 KGHDR, CDR2 SFDVKD.

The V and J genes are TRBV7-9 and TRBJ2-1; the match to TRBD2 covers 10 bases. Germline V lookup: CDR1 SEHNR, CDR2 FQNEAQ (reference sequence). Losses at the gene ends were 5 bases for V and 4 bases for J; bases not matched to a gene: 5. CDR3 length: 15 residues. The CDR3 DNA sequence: TGTGCCAGCAGCCCGGGACTAGCGTGGTACAATGAGCAGTTCTTC. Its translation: CASSPGLAWYNEQFF.

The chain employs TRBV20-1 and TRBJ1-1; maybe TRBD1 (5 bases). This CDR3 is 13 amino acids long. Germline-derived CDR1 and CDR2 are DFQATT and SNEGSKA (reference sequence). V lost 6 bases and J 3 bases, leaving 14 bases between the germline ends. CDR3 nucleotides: TGCAGTGCCACCAGGGATGAGTACACTGAAGCTTTCTTT. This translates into CSATRDEYTEAFF.

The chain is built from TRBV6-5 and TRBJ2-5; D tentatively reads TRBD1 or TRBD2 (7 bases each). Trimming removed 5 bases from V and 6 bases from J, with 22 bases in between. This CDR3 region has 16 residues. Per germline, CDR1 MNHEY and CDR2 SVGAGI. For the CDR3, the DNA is TGTGCCAGCAGTCGGACTTCAGGGGGGGACTTGAAGACCCAGTACTTC. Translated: CASSRTSGGDLKTQYF.